The 5 T cell receptor beta chains below were found in one sample sequenced in a study of blood T cells in healthy people across ages. Next came a second PCR, run for roughly 7 to 12 cycles, which used a sample-barcoded 5' primer along with a J-beta primer mix. TCRdb fed the 5' RACE reads into MiXCR, producing one record per CDR3 protein. Of about 640,000 distinct CDR3 sequences in the sample, 58% are singletons; the top ten hold over 30%. The specimen was blood. The receptors derive from a man aged 55-75 years in good health.

This clonotype was observed once. J is TRBJ2-3 and V is TRBV6-5; 13 bases match TRBD2. The CDR3 is 17 residues long. V shed 0 bases, J shed 4 bases, and the junction held 4 bases outside the gene matches. Germline V gives CDR1 MNHEY, CDR2 SVGAGI. CDR3 protein: CASSYSRLAGGPDTQYF. The CDR3 coding sequence is TGTGCCAGCAGTTACTCGAGACTAGCGGGGGGCCCAGATACGCAGTATTTT.

The chain uses TRBV4-1 and TRBJ1-2, with a possible D match to TRBD1 (5 bases). Per germline, CDR1 MGHRA and CDR2 YSYEKL. The CDR3 spans 15 residues. V lost 1 base and J lost 4, with 13 bases in between. CDR3 DNA sequence: TGCGCCAGCAGCCAAGTTGGGGCCCAGACCTATGGCTACACCTTC. Translation gives CASSQVGAQTYGYTF.

This clonotype was counted ten times or more. The chain recombines TRBV7-2 with TRBJ2-1; 9 bases map to TRBD1. This CDR3 comprises 16 residues. Germline V gives CDR1 SGHTA, CDR2 FQGNSA. V shed 5 bases and J 2 bases; nucleotides not matched to a gene: 7. CDR3 nucleotides: TGTGCCAGCAGCGAGGTAGGGACAGGGACCTACAATGAGCAGTTCTTC. Translating it yields CASSEVGTGTYNEQFF.

V usage is TRBV20-1 and J usage is TRBJ2-1; D tentatively reads TRBD1 or TRBD2 (5 bases each). Germline V CDR1 and CDR2: DFQATT, SNEGSKA (reference sequence). The CDR3 runs 16 residues. Between the trimmed V and J ends, which lost 2 bases and 4 bases, there was a span of 18 bases. CDR3 nucleotides: TGCAGTGCTAGAAAGACCGGGACCCCCATATACAATGAGCAGTTCTTC. Translating it yields CSARKTGTPIYNEQFF.

This chain's CDR3 is CASMGTVSTDTQYF. The CDR3 DNA is TGCGCCAGCATGGGGACCGTTTCCACAGATACGCAGTATTTT. The V and J genes are TRBV5-1 and TRBJ2-3; the D gene could be TRBD1 or TRBD2 (5 bases each). Germline V gene sequence: CDR1 SGHRS, CDR2 YFSETQ. V lost 6 bases to trimming and J lost 2 bases, with 13 bases between them. The CDR3 length is 14 residues.